The clone carrying this T cell receptor (beta chain) is a singleton in its sample. Libraries were prepared by immunoSEQ multiplex PCR; TCRdb keeps only in-frame clonotypes and omits some of them. The sample lists fewer than 15,000 clones; around 90% were seen once. The data belong to a study of blood T cell repertoires in COVID-19. Looking at the study overall: The origin of the acute and convalescent COVID-19 samples was the United States, Italy and Spain. T cells, B-cell-depleted T cells, or PBMCs supplied cDNA or gDNA.

The material sequenced was peripheral blood. This clonotype was sampled from a woman in her sixties or seventies with active COVID-19.

The CDR3 nucleotides are TGTGCCAGCACTACAACGGGACTAGCGGAGGAGACCCAGTACTTC. Translated: CASTTTGLAEETQYF. This chain uses TRBV2 with TRBJ2-5; 11 bases align to TRBD2. The CDR3 extends over 15 amino acids. Germline lookup yields CDR1 SNHLY and CDR2 FYNNEI. V lost 7 bases, J lost 5 bases, and 9 bases stayed unmatched.